This TCR beta chain was captured in a study of T cell changes during pregnancy in multiple sclerosis. The V gene end was trimmed by 0 bases and the J gene end by 1 base; junction bases not matched to a gene: 6. There are 16 residues in the CDR3. Germline CDR1 reads SGHNT; CDR2 reads YYREEE (reference sequence). Profiled with immunoSEQ multiplex PCR; TCRdb holds only in-frame clones, not every one. Of tens of thousands of clones in the sample, 80% to 95% were seen once. The TCR sequence derives from a female donor with multiple sclerosis, enrolled in a pregnancy study. This chain links TRBV5-4 with TRBJ1-2, with 7 nucleotides matching TRBD1. Sample: peripheral blood, taken in the first trimester of pregnancy. This CDR3 is CASSLVGTANNYGYTF. Written as DNA, the CDR3 is TGTGCCAGCAGCTTGGTGGGGACAGCTAATAACTATGGCTACACCTTC.